The 2 T cell receptor beta chains below come from one sample, sequenced in a study of shared clonotypes between healthy human individuals. The data were produced by immunoSEQ multiplex PCR, yet TCRdb's version contains in-frame clones alone and is incomplete. The sample has some 1,100,000 clones; about 84% are singletons. Sequenced input: memory CD4+ T cells from PBMCs. The subset is: CD45RA-negative fraction. The receptors derive from a man younger than 35 in good health. Some clones in this sample may be carry-over from other donors' samples.

V gene TRBV29-1 combines with J gene TRBJ2-1; 10 nucleotides line up with TRBD1. This CDR3 comprises 12 residues. V trimming: 6 bases; J trimming: 8 bases; junction bases outside the gene matches: 4. Per the germline V gene, CDR1 is SQVTM and CDR2 is ANQGSEA. The CDR3 here is CSVLTGGDEQFF. CDR3 DNA: TGCAGCGTCCTGACAGGGGGCGATGAGCAGTTCTTC.

The chain couples TRBV25-1 to TRBJ2-1, with D possibly being TRBD2 (5 bases). The CDR3 extends over 16 amino acids. Germline CDR1 MGHDK, CDR2 SYGVNS. V was shortened by 6 bases and J by 0 bases, with 15 bases between the two germline ends. The DNA of the CDR3 is TGTGCCAGCAGCGCCCTATTAGCGAGCTCCTACAATGAGCAGTTCTTC. Residues: CASSALLASSYNEQFF.